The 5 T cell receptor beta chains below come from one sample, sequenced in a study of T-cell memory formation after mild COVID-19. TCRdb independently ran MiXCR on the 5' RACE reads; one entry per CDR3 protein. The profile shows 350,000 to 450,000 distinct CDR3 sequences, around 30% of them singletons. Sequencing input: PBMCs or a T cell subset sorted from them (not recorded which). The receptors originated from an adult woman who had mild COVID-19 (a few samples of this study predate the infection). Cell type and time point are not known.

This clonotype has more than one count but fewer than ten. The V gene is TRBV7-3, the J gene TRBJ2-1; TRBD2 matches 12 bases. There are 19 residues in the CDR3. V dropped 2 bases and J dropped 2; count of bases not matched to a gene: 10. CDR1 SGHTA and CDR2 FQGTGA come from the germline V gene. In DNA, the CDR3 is TGTGCCAGCAGCTTATGGGCCGGGACTAGCGGGTACACCTACAATGAGCAGTTCTTC. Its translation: CASSLWAGTSGYTYNEQFF.

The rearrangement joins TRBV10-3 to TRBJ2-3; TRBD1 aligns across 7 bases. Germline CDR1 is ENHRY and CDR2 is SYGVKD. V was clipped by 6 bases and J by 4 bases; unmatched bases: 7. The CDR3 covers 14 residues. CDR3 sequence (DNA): TGTGCCATCAGGACAGGGACGAGGGCAGATACGCAGTATTTT. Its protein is CAIRTGTRADTQYF.

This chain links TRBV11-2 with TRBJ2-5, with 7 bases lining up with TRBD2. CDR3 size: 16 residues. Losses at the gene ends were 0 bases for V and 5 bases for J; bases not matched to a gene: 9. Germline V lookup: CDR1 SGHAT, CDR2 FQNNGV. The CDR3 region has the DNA TGTGCCAGCAGCTTAGAGTCGGGGGGTTCGGTGGAGACCCAGTACTTC. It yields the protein CASSLESGGSVETQYF.

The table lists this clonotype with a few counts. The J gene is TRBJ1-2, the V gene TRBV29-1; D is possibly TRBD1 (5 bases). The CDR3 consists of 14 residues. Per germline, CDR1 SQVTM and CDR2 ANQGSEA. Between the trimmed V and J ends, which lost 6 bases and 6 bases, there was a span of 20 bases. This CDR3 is CSVQRGVAKHGYTF. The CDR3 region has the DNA TGCAGCGTGCAACGGGGGGTGGCAAAGCATGGCTACACCTTC.

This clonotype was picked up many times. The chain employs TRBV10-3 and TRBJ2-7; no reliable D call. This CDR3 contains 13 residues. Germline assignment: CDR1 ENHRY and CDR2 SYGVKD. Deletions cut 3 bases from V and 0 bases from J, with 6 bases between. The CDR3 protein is CAISDINSYEQYF. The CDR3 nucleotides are TGTGCCATCAGTGATATTAACTCCTACGAGCAGTACTTC.